This section outlines one TCR beta chain sequence together with its context. Original handling: Counts of nucleated cells, estimated from reference gene primer amplification, were obtained. The assay was immunoSEQ multiplex PCR, and TCRdb's table has in-frame clones only and misses some. D and trimming come from the DNA, and the V and J calls and clone size come from that table. The table includes about 270,000 clones, 81% detected once. These data belong to a study of blood T cell repertoires in COVID-19. The CDR3 consists of 12 residues. CDR1 SNHLY and CDR2 FYNNEI come from the germline V gene. V was clipped by 6 bases and J by 4 bases, with 9 bases between them.

The chain recombines TRBV2 with TRBJ1-1; no firm D call. Source material: peripheral blood. The sequence was collected from a woman aged 60-75 years with active or convalescent COVID-19. The CDR3 sequence is CASSGSLTEAFF. Here the CDR3 DNA reads TGTGCCAGCAGCGGGTCCCTCACTGAAGCTTTCTTT. Supplemented by reference TRBV2 and TRBJ1-1, the full variable domain reads EPEVTQTPSHQVTQMGQEVILRCVPISNHLYFYWYRQILGQKVEFLVSFYNNEISEKSEIFDDQFSVERPDGSNFTLKIRSTKLEDSAMYFCASSGSLTEAFFGQGTRLTVV.